This TCR beta chain was sequenced during a study of blood T cell repertoires in COVID-19. Clinical history as reported by participants underpinned cohort assignment. The protocol was immunoSEQ multiplex PCR, while the TCRdb copy is restricted to in-frame clones and leaves out a portion. The repertoire includes about 200,000 clones, 70% to 90% of them detected once, and roughly 8.1% sits in the top ten. Germline V gene data show CDR1 as SGHVS and CDR2 as FQNEAQ. V was shortened by 5 bases and J by 7 bases, with 18 bases between the two germline ends. CDR3 length: 16 amino acids. V usage is TRBV7-8 and J usage is TRBJ1-6; tentatively, D is TRBD1 (6 bases). The sequenced sample was PBMCs or T cells enriched from blood (not recorded which). This TCR derives from a woman between 18 and 29 years old who had recovered from COVID-19. The CDR3 sequence is CASSPGQTARNSPLHF. DNA for the CDR3: TGTGCCAGCAGCCCCGGACAGACGGCTAGAAATTCACCCCTCCACTTT.